Following are 4 T cell receptor beta chains from one sample sequenced in a study of PD-L1 blockade in urothelial cancer. The time point was: peripheral blood 6 weeks after treatment start. TCRdb keeps only in-frame clones here, not all; method: immunoSEQ multiplex PCR. This sample yields some 110,000 clones, of which more than 85% are seen a single time; approximately 3.5% belongs to the top ten. The starting material was PBMCs, obtained around atezolizumab (anti-PD-L1) treatment. All receptors come from a man between 60 and 75 years old with urothelial cancer.

The chain carries TRBV5-1 and TRBJ2-7; 7 positions match TRBD2. This CDR3 has 15 residues. With 0 bases clipped from V and 0 bases from J, the junction kept 3 bases outside the gene matches. CDR1 SGHRS and CDR2 YFSETQ come from the germline V gene. CDR3: CASSLDSGTSYEQYF. Written as DNA, the CDR3 is TGCGCCAGCAGCTTGGACAGCGGGACCTCCTACGAGCAGTACTTC.

This clone was counted a single time. V gene TRBV2 combines with J gene TRBJ1-5; tentatively, D is TRBD1 (6 bases). V lost 7 bases, J lost 4 bases, and 20 bases lay in between. This CDR3 region has 16 residues. The germline gives CDR1 SNHLY, CDR2 FYNNEI. CDR3 bases: TGTGCCAGCACTCGAGGGGCCAGGGGTGGGAATCAGCCCCAGCATTTT. It codes for CASTRGARGGNQPQHF.

This chain links TRBV6-5 with TRBJ2-7, with D tentatively TRBD2 (6 bases). The germline V and J ends were trimmed by 6 bases and 2 bases, with 14 bases remaining between them. The CDR3 has 14 amino acids. Germline V gives CDR1 MNHEY, CDR2 SVGAGI. CDR3 residues: CASSPAGLTYEQYF. In DNA, the CDR3 is TGTGCCAGCAGCCCAGCGGGTCTCACCTACGAGCAGTACTTC.

For the CDR3, the DNA is TGTGCCAGCTCGTGGGGCGGAGCGGGAGTACCAGATACGCAGTATTTT. Translating it yields CASSWGGAGVPDTQYF. The chain is built from TRBV2 and TRBJ2-3, with TRBD2 matching over 8 bases. The CDR3 length is 16 residues. V lost 8 bases to trimming and J lost 4 bases; unmatched junction nucleotides: 14. Germline V gene lookup returns CDR1 SNHLY and CDR2 FYNNEI.